This TCR beta chain emerged from a study of T-cell reconstitution after alpha-beta-depleted transplantation in children. For this clonotype: Its antigen is as yet unknown.

The CDR3 loop spans 16 amino acids. CDR1 SGHRS and CDR2 YFSETQ come from the germline V gene. V was trimmed by 4 bases and J by 1 base, leaving 17 bases between them. Molecular barcoding with unique molecular identifiers was used for the TCRbeta library. TCRdb redid the calling of the PCR reads with MiXCR, one entry per CDR3 protein. The sample contains hundreds of thousands of distinct CDR3 sequences, about 16% of which appear only once. Points from the study as a whole: The study traced high day-60 TCRbeta diversity in some patients to surviving recipient T cells and thymic progenitors.

The starting material was PBMCs, mostly from graft donor cells, obtained 360 days after TCRalphabeta/CD19-depleted stem cell transplant. This TCR was sampled from a male patient aged 2-15 years who had a stem cell transplant for acute lymphoblastic leukemia, so the T cells may come from the graft donor. The V call is TRBV5-1, the J call TRBJ2-5, with D possibly TRBD1 on 5 matching bases. The CDR3 sequence is CASSPTGPLAQETQYF. CDR3 nucleotides: TGCGCCAGCAGCCCTACAGGCCCATTGGCCCAAGAGACCCAGTACTTC.